One and the same sample provided the 30 T cell receptor beta chains below, sequenced in a study of T-cell reconstitution after alpha-beta-depleted transplantation in children. As it was prepared, the TCRbeta library received unique molecular identifiers. TCRdb recomputed calls from the PCR reads with MiXCR, one row per CDR3 protein. The data contain about 500,000 distinct CDR3 sequences, approximately 32% of them seen just once; the ten biggest clones take up around 2.3%. Sequencing was performed on PBMCs from the stem cell graft donor, taken from the stem cell graft. Receptors originate from a human donor who donated a stem cell graft to a child with aplastic anemia.

A few counts support this clonotype. This chain uses TRBV7-2 with TRBJ2-4; D is unclear. This CDR3 is 14 amino acids long. The germline V and J ends were trimmed by 5 bases and 1 base, with 9 bases remaining between them. CDR1 and CDR2 (germline): SGHTA, FQGNSA. The CDR3 is CASSPDFAKNIQYF. The CDR3 DNA follows: TGTGCCAGCAGCCCTGATTTCGCCAAAAACATTCAGTACTTC. Based on the CDR3 plus reference TRBV7-2 and TRBJ2-4, the full variable domain is GAGVSQSPSNKVTEKGKDVELRCDPISGHTALYWYRQSLGQGLEFLIYFQGNSAPDKSGLPSDRFSAERTGGSVSTLTIQRTQQEDSAVYLCASSPDFAKNIQYFGAGTRLSVL.

This clonotype was found a few times. The rearrangement joins TRBV7-3 to TRBJ2-3, with a possible D match to TRBD2 (6 bases). Trimming removed 1 base at V and 1 base at J, with 9 bases between. CDR3 length equals 15 residues. CDR1 is SGHTA, CDR2 FQGTGA, per germline. CDR3 amino acids: CASSLRSSGTDTQYF. The DNA of the CDR3 is TGTGCCAGCAGCTTAAGATCTAGCGGCACAGATACGCAGTATTTT.

The V and J genes are TRBV6-1 and TRBJ1-5; unclear D gene. CDR3 length equals 13 residues. V was pared by 8 bases and J by 1 base, with 9 bases between. Per the germline V gene, CDR1 is MNHNS and CDR2 is SASEGT. The CDR3 is CASRHRSNQPQHF. The DNA of the CDR3 is TGTGCCAGCCGCCACCGGAGCAATCAGCCCCAGCATTTT.

This clonotype appeared many times. In DNA form, the CDR3 reads TGCAGTGCCATGCAGGCTTACGAGCAGTACTTC. Its protein product is CSAMQAYEQYF. The chain couples TRBV20-1 to TRBJ2-7; D is ambiguous. The CDR3 is 11 residues long. Trimming stripped 6 bases from V and 4 bases from J, with 10 bases between. CDR1 is DFQATT and CDR2 is SNEGSKA in the germline V gene (reference sequence).

This clonotype was picked up one time. The chain couples TRBV5-1 to TRBJ1-2; D is unresolved. V dropped 4 bases and J dropped 3 bases, with 10 bases sitting between them. The germline CDR1 and CDR2 sequences are SGHRS and YFSETQ. This CDR3 is 13 amino acids long. The CDR3 loop is CASSDGSDYGYTF. The CDR3 nucleotides are TGCGCCAGCAGCGACGGGTCGGACTATGGCTACACCTTC.

The genes are TRBV24-1 and TRBJ1-2; TRBD1 matches at 11 bases. J was trimmed by 7 bases and V by 0 bases; bases with no gene match: 6. CDR1 and CDR2 (germline): KGHDR, SFDVKD. This CDR3 contains 16 residues. The DNA of the CDR3 is TGTGCCACCAGTGATTTGCCCGGACAGGGGGCTTCTGGCTACACCTTC. The encoded protein is CATSDLPGQGASGYTF.

The rearrangement uses TRBV9 and TRBJ2-1; a weak D match, TRBD2 (5 bases). Between the trimmed V and J ends, which lost 0 bases and 8 bases, there was a span of 15 bases. The CDR3 totals 15 residues. From germline, CDR1 is SGDLS and CDR2 YYNGEE. The CDR3 sequence is CASSVGEGSFYEQFF. The CDR3 DNA is TGTGCCAGCAGCGTAGGAGAAGGGAGTTTCTATGAGCAGTTCTTC.

This clonotype was recorded a few times. The V and J genes are TRBV18 and TRBJ1-3, with D possibly TRBD1 on 5 matching bases. This CDR3 spans 15 amino acids. From germline, CDR1 is KGHSH and CDR2 LQKENI. V lost 3 bases and J lost 0, with 9 bases in between. The CDR3: CASSPQGNSGNTIYF. The CDR3 region has the DNA TGTGCCAGCTCACCCCAGGGAAACTCTGGAAACACCATATATTTT. Full variable domain (outside the CDR3, taken from reference TRBV18 and TRBJ1-3): NAGVMQNPRHLVRRRGQEARLRCSPMKGHSHVYWYRQLPEEGLKFMVYLQKENIIDESGMPKERFSAEFPKEGPSILRIQQVVRGDSAAYFCASSPQGNSGNTIYFGEGSWLTVV.

The chain carries TRBV3-1 and TRBJ2-1; TRBD2 agrees at 8 bases. Germline V gives CDR1 LGHDT, CDR2 YNNKEL (reference sequence). The CDR3 spans 15 residues. V shed 4 bases and J 6 bases; nucleotides not matched to a gene: 8. CDR3 sequence: CASSPSGRGSNEQFF. The CDR3 bases are TGTGCCAGCAGCCCCAGCGGGAGAGGTTCCAATGAGCAGTTCTTC.

The chain employs TRBV10-3 and TRBJ2-7; D gene unclear. V lost 0 bases and J 2 bases, leaving 11 bases between the germline ends. There are 15 residues in the CDR3. Germline V CDR1 and CDR2: ENHRY, SYGVKD. Written as DNA, the CDR3 is TGTGCCATCAGTGAGTCGGCTCCTACTACCTACGAGCAGTACGTC. It codes for CAISESAPTTYEQYV.

CDR3 sequence reads: CASSLELAGVEQYF. The DNA of the CDR3 is TGTGCCAGCAGCTTAGAACTAGCGGGAGTCGAGCAGTACTTC. The chain combines TRBV7-2 with TRBJ2-7; 11 bases fit TRBD2. The germline gives CDR1 SGHTA, CDR2 FQGNSA. The CDR3 is 14 residues long. Germline trimming cut 1 base from V and 6 bases from J; bases unmatched to any gene: 2.

The chain employs TRBV5-8 and TRBJ1-2, with TRBD1 identical over 7 bases. The CDR3 has 16 residues. Germline V lookup: CDR1 SGHTS, CDR2 YDEGEE. Germline trimming cut 2 bases from V and 8 bases from J; bases unmatched to any gene: 15. The CDR3 nucleotides read TGTGCCAGCAGCTTACGTTCGACAGGGAGGGATCCGGGCTACACCTTC. It codes for CASSLRSTGRDPGYTF. The complete variable domain, with remaining parts taken from reference TRBV5-8 and TRBJ1-2, reads EAGVTQSPTHLIKTRGQQATLRCSPISGHTSVYWYQQALGLGLQFLLWYDEGEERNRGNFPPRFSGRQFPNYSSELNVNALELEDSALYLCASSLRSTGRDPGYTFGSGTRLTVV.

This chain links TRBV6-1 with TRBJ2-2; D may be TRBD1 (5 bases). Between the trimmed V and J ends, which lost 6 bases and 6 bases, there was a span of 14 bases. Germline V gene sequence: CDR1 MNHNS, CDR2 SASEGT. This CDR3 is built from 14 residues. The CDR3 nucleotides read TGTGCCAGCAGGATAGGTACAGGCGCCGGGGAGCTGTTTTTT. Protein: CASRIGTGAGELFF.

The chain combines TRBV19 with TRBJ1-1; D unclear. Trimming took off 7 bases at V and 0 bases at J, with 12 bases between the two ends. The CDR3 contains 14 residues. Germline V gene lookup returns CDR1 LNHDA and CDR2 SQIVND (reference sequence). This CDR3 is CASTFGQMNTEAFF. In DNA, the CDR3 is TGTGCCAGTACGTTCGGGCAAATGAACACTGAAGCTTTCTTT.

The chain carries TRBV3-1 and TRBJ2-7, with 12 positions matching TRBD2. Germline CDR1 is LGHDT and CDR2 is YNNKEL (reference sequence). This CDR3 has 19 residues. V was pared by 1 base and J by 0 bases, with 10 bases of the junction left unmatched. CDR3 loop: CASSQAQQASGRDSYEQYF. CDR3 DNA: TGTGCCAGCAGCCAAGCCCAGCAGGCTAGCGGGAGGGACTCCTACGAGCAGTACTTC.

This chain uses TRBV6-2 or TRBV6-3 with TRBJ1-4, with unresolved D. This CDR3 has 15 amino acids. The ends were cut back, 6 bases at V and 7 bases at J, with 18 bases in the middle. The germline gives CDR1 MNHEY, CDR2 SVGEGT. The CDR3 reads CASSPLDLGPEKLFF. CDR3 nucleotides: TGTGCCAGCAGCCCTCTGGACCTAGGGCCTGAAAAACTGTTTTTT.

DNA for the CDR3: TGTGCCAGCAGCAACAGGGTCGCCGGGGAGCTGTTTTTT. Translation gives CASSNRVAGELFF. V and J are TRBV6-2 or TRBV6-3 and TRBJ2-2; perhaps TRBD1 as D (6 bases). The CDR3 is made up of 13 amino acids. Looked up from germline, CDR1 is MNHEY and CDR2 is SVGEGT. Trimming removed 6 bases at V and 6 bases at J, with 11 bases between.

This rearrangement joins TRBV7-2 to TRBJ2-1; D not resolved. Germline CDR1 is SGHTA and CDR2 is FQGNSA. This CDR3 contains 15 residues. With 4 bases removed from V and 0 bases from J, the gap between germline ends came to 10 bases. The CDR3 loop reads CASSSSSTSYNEQFF. The CDR3 region has the DNA TGTGCCAGCAGCTCTAGTAGTACCTCCTACAATGAGCAGTTCTTC.

This clonotype was observed a few times. The chain employs TRBV5-4 and TRBJ2-7; 11 bases are a match to TRBD1. The CDR3 is made up of 16 amino acids. Germline assignment: CDR1 SGHNT and CDR2 YYREEE (reference sequence). Unmatched junction bases numbered 12, after V lost 4 bases and J lost 6 bases. The CDR3 nucleotides read TGTGCCAGCAGCCGTGGATCCCCGGGACAGGGGGTCGAGCAGTACTTC. Its protein is CASSRGSPGQGVEQYF. Full variable domain (rest looked up from reference TRBV5-4 and TRBJ2-7): ETGVTQSPTHLIKTRGQQVTLRCSSQSGHNTVSWYQQALGQGPQFIFQYYREEENGRGNFPPRFSGLQFPNYSSELNVNALELDDSALYLCASSRGSPGQGVEQYFGPGTRLTVT.

The J gene is TRBJ1-1, the V gene TRBV18; D remains unclear. Germline V gene data show CDR1 as KGHSH and CDR2 as LQKENI. V was shortened by 4 bases and J by 6 bases, with 3 bases between the two germline ends. The CDR3 covers 10 residues. CDR3 sequence reads: CASSRPEAFF. CDR3 sequence (DNA): TGTGCCAGCTCACGTCCTGAAGCTTTCTTT.

The chain joins TRBV29-1 to TRBJ1-1; no clear D gene. This CDR3 is 15 amino acids long. The germline gives CDR1 SQVTM, CDR2 ANQGSEA. Trimming shortened V by 1 base and J by 4 bases, and 16 bases separated the two germline ends. CDR3 bases: TGCAGCGTTGAAGGGCCGGGTGCGGGATTCACTGAAGCTTTCTTT. Its translation: CSVEGPGAGFTEAFF.

The chain links TRBV12-3 or TRBV12-4 to TRBJ2-1; unclear D gene. The CDR3 has 12 amino acids. The V and J ends lost 7 bases and 9 bases respectively, with 13 bases between them. CDR3 in amino acids: CASTVLESEQFF. Here the CDR3 DNA reads TGTGCCAGCACTGTTTTAGAGAGTGAGCAGTTCTTC.

V and J are TRBV5-1 and TRBJ1-1; tentative D call: TRBD1 (6 bases). Germline V gene lookup returns CDR1 SGHRS and CDR2 YFSETQ. Trimming stripped 0 bases from V and 6 bases from J, with 12 bases between. The CDR3 totals 14 residues. CDR3 residues: CASSLETGRAEAFF. CDR3 in DNA: TGCGCCAGCAGCTTGGAGACAGGACGGGCTGAAGCTTTCTTT.

This clonotype has only a few counts. The rearrangement joins TRBV9 to TRBJ2-1, with 8 bases matching TRBD1. Trimming at V came to 2 bases and at J to 8 bases, leaving 6 bases not matched to a gene. This CDR3 has 14 residues. Germline-derived CDR1 and CDR2 are SGDLS and YYNGEE. The CDR3 reads CASSVRDRGDEQFF. Written as DNA, the CDR3 is TGTGCCAGCAGCGTTAGAGACAGGGGCGATGAGCAGTTCTTC.

This clonotype occurred a few times. CDR3 amino acids: CASSQWDRAPSEAFF. The CDR3 region has the DNA TGCGCCAGCAGCCAATGGGACAGGGCTCCTTCTGAAGCTTTCTTT. The rearrangement joins TRBV5-1 to TRBJ1-1; 9 nucleotides align to TRBD1. Germline V CDR1 and CDR2: SGHRS, YFSETQ. The CDR3 spans 15 residues. The V and J ends lost 4 bases and 6 bases, in that order; junction bases with no gene match: 10.

The chain has TRBV18 and TRBJ2-7, with D possibly TRBD2 on 6 matching bases. V lost 3 bases, J lost 4 bases, and 13 bases lay in between. This CDR3 region has 14 residues. CDR1 and CDR2 from the germline V gene are KGHSH and LQKENI. The CDR3 sequence is CASSPVTGEYEQYF. DNA for the CDR3: TGTGCCAGCTCACCTGTGACGGGAGAGTACGAGCAGTACTTC.

This CDR3 is CASSWTQGPYEQYF. The CDR3 coding sequence is TGTGCCAGCAGCTGGACACAGGGGCCCTACGAGCAGTACTTC. The J gene is TRBJ2-7, the V gene TRBV7-9; 7 positions match TRBD1. J lost 2 bases, V lost 4 bases, and 5 bases had no gene match. Germline assignment: CDR1 SEHNR and CDR2 FQNEAQ (reference sequence). The CDR3 sequence is 14 residues long. Filled out from reference TRBV7-9 and TRBJ2-7, the complete variable domain reads DTGVSQNPRHKITKRGQNVTFRCDPISEHNRLYWYRQTLGQGPEFLTYFQNEAQLEKSRLLSDRFSAERPKGSFSTLEIQRTEQGDSAMYLCASSWTQGPYEQYFGPGTRLTVT.

The rearrangement joins TRBV4-3 to TRBJ1-2; a weak D match, TRBD1 (5 bases). This CDR3 spans 13 amino acids. From germline, CDR1 is LGHNA and CDR2 YSLEER. V shed 0 bases and J shed 7 bases, with 9 bases lying between them. CDR3 bases: TGCGCCAGCAGCCAAGACAGGGTACTTGGCTACACCTTC. It specifies CASSQDRVLGYTF.

This sequence joins TRBV7-8 and TRBJ1-2, with D tentatively TRBD1 (5 bases). CDR3 length equals 15 residues. The germline V gene encodes CDR1 SGHVS and CDR2 FQNEAQ. V dropped 2 bases and J dropped 4 bases, with 14 bases sitting between them. The CDR3 DNA reads TGTGCCAGCAGCTTATTCCGTACAGGCACCTATGGCTACACCTTC. Its translation is CASSLFRTGTYGYTF.

V gene TRBV20-1 combines with J gene TRBJ1-1; D gene ambiguous. Between the trimmed V and J ends, which lost 7 bases and 4 bases, there was a span of 13 bases. This CDR3 region has 12 residues. Germline V CDR1 and CDR2: DFQATT, SNEGSKA (reference sequence). CDR3 loop: CSVGRVGTEAFF. In nucleotides, the CDR3 is TGCAGTGTGGGGAGGGTCGGCACTGAAGCTTTCTTT.